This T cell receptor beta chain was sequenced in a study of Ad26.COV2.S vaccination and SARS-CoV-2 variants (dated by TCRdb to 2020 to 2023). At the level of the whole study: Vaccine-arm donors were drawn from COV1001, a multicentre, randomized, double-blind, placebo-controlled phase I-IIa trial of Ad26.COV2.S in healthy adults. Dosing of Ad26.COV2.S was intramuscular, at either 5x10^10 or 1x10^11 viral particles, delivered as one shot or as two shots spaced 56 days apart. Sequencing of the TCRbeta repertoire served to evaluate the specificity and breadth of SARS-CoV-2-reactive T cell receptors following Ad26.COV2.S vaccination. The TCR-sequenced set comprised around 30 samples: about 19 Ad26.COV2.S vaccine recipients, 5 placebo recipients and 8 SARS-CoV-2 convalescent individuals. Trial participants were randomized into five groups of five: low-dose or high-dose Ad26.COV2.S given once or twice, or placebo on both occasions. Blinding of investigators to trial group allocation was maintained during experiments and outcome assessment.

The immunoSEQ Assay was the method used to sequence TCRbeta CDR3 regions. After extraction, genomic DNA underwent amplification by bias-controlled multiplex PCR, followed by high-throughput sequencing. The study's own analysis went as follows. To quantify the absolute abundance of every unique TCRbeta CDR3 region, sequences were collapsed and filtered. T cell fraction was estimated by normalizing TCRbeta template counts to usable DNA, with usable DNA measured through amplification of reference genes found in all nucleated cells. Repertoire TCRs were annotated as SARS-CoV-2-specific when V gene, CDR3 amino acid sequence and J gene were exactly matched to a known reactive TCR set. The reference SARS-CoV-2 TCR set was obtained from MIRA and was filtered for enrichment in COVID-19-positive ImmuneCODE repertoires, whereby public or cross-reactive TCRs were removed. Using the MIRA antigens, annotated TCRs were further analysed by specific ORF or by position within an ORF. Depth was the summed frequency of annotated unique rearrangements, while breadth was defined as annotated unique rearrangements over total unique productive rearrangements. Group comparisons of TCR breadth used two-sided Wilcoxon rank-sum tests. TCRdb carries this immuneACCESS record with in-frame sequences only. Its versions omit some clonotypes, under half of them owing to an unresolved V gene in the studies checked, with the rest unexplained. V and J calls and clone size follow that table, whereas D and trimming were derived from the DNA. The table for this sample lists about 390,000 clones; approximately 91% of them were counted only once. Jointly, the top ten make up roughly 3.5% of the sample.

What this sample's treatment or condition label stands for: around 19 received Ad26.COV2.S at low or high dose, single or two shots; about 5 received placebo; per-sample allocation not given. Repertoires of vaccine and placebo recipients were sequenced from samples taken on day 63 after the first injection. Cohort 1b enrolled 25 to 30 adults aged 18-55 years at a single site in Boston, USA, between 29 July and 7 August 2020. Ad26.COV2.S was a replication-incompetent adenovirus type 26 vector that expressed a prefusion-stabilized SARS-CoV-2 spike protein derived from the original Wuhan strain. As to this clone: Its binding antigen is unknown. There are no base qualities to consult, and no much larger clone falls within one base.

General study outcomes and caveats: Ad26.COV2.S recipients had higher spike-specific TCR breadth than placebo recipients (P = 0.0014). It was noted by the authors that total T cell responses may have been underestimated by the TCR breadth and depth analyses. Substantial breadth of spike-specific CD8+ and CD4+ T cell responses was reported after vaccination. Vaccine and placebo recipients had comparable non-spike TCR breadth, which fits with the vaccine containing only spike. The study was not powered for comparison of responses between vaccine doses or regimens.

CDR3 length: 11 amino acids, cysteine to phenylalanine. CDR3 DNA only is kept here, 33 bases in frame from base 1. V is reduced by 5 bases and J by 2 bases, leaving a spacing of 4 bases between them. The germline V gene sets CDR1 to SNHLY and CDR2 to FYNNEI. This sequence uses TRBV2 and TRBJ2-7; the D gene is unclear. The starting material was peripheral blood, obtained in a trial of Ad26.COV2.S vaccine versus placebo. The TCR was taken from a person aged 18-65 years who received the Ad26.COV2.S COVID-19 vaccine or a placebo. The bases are TGTGCCAGCAGTTCCGCCTACGAGCAGTACTTC. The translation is CASSSAYEQYF.